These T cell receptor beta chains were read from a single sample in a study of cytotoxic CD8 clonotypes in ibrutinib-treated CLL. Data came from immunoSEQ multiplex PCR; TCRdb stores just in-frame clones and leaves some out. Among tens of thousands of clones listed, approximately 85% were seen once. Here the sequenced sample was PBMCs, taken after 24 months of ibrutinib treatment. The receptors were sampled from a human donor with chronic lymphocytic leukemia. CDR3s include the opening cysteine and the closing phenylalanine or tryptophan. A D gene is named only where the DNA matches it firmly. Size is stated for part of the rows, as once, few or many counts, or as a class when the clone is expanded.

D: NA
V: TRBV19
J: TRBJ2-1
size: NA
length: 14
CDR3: CASRAGGEGNEQFF
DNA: TGTGCCAGTAGGGCTGGAGGGGAAGGGAATGAGCAGTTCTTC

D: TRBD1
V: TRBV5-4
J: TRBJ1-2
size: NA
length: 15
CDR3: CASSERDSGFYGYTF
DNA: TGTGCCAGCAGCGAGAGGGACAGTGGCTTCTATGGCTACACCTTC

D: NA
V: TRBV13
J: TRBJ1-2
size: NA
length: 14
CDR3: CASSLQGTNYGYTF
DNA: TGTGCCAGCAGCTTACAGGGGACAAACTATGGCTACACCTTC

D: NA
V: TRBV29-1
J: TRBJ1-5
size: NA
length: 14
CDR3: CSVAYRAGDQPQHF
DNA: TGCAGCGTTGCTTATAGGGCAGGGGATCAGCCCCAGCATTTT

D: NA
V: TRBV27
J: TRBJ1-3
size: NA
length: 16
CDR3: CASSPGPRVFGNTIYF
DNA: TGTGCCAGCAGCCCCGGACCCAGGGTGTTTGGAAACACCATATATTTT

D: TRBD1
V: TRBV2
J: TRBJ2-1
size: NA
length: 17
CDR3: CANQGAFGGSSYNEQFF
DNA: TGTGCCAACCAGGGGGCGTTTGGTGGGTCCTCCTACAATGAGCAGTTCTTC

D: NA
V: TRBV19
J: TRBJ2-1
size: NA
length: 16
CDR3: CASSIADVGWVDEQFF
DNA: TGTGCCAGTAGTATAGCGGACGTTGGTTGGGTGGATGAGCAGTTCTTC

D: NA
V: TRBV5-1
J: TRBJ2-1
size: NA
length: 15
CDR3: CASSDAQGLSNEQFF
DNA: TGCGCCAGCAGCGACGCCCAGGGACTTTCCAATGAGCAGTTCTTC

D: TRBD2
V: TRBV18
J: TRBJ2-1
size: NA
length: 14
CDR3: CASLLAGVGDEQFF
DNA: TGTGCCAGTTTACTAGCGGGGGTTGGTGATGAGCAGTTCTTC

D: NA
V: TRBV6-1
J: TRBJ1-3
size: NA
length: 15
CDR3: CASNTDTTSGNTIYF
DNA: TGTGCCAGCAACACGGACACCACCTCTGGAAACACCATATATTTT

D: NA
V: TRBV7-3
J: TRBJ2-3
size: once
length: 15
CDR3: CASSLRGSWADTQYF
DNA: TGTGCCAGCAGCTTAAGGGGGAGCTGGGCAGATACGCAGTATTTT

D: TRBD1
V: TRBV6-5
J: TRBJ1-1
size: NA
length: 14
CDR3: CASTERDRNTEAFF
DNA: TGTGCCAGCACTGAACGGGACAGAAACACTGAAGCTTTCTTT

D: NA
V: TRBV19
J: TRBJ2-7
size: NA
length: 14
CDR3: CASSTDLTIYEQYF
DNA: TGTGCCAGTAGTACGGATCTCACTATCTACGAGCAGTACTTC

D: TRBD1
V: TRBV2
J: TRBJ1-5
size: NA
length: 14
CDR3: CASTSTGGSQPQHF
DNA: TGTGCCAGCACTTCGACAGGGGGCAGTCAGCCCCAGCATTTT

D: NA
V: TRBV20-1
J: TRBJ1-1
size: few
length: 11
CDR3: CSAPTGTEAFF
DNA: TGCAGTGCTCCCACAGGGACTGAAGCTTTCTTT

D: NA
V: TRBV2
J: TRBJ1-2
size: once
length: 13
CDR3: CASSPDRMSGYTF
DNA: TGTGCCAGCAGTCCGGACAGAATGAGTGGCTACACCTTC

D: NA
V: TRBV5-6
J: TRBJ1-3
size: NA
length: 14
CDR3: CASSSTGFGNTIYF
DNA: TGTGCCAGCAGCTCTACAGGGTTTGGAAACACCATATATTTT

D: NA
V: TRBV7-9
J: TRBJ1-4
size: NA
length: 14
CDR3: CASSLTSGPPALFF
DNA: TGTGCCAGCAGCTTGACGTCGGGACCGCCGGCCCTGTTTTTT

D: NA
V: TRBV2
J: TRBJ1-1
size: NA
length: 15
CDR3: CASSGQAGRGTEAFF
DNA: TGTGCCAGCAGTGGGCAGGCGGGAAGGGGCACTGAAGCTTTCTTT

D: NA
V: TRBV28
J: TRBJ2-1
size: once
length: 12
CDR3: CASSGGIVEQFF
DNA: TGTGCCAGCAGTGGGGGGATAGTAGAGCAGTTCTTC

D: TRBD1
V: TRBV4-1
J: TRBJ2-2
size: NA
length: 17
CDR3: CASSQRAGTENTGELFF
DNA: TGCGCCAGCAGCCAAAGGGCCGGGACAGAGAACACCGGGGAGCTGTTTTTT

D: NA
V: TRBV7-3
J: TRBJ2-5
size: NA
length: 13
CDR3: CASSSGPQETQYF
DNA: TGTGCCAGCAGCTCGGGTCCACAAGAGACCCAGTACTTC

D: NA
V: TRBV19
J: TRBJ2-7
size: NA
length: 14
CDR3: CASGFLGGTYEQYF
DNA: TGTGCCAGTGGGTTTTTGGGCGGCACCTACGAGCAGTACTTC

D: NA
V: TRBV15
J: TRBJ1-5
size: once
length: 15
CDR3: CATSREGGSNQPQHF
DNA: TGTGCCACCAGCAGAGAGGGGGGCAGCAATCAGCCCCAGCATTTT

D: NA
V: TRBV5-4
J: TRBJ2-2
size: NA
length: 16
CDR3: CASSLSGTLLGGELFF
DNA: TGTGCCAGCAGCTTGTCGGGGACACTTCTGGGCGGGGAGCTGTTTTTT

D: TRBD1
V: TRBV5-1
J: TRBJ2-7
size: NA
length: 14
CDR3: CASSLGTGVPEQYF
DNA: TGCGCCAGCAGCTTGGGGACAGGGGTCCCCGAGCAGTACTTC